This passage covers 13 T cell receptor beta chains from one sample sequenced in a study of T-cell memory formation after mild COVID-19. MiXCR, applied by TCRdb to the 5' RACE reads, yields one record per CDR3 protein. The data hold nearly 110,000 distinct CDR3 sequences, with around 12% observed a single time. The specimen was PBMCs or a T cell subset sorted from them (not recorded which). The receptors stem from an adult woman who had mild COVID-19 (a few samples of this study predate the infection). Cell type and time point are not known.

There are a few counts of this clonotype. V and J are TRBV4-1 and TRBJ2-7; 7 nucleotides align to TRBD2. The CDR3 has 14 residues. J gave up 1 base and V 2 bases, and 2 bases lay outside the gene matches. Per the germline V gene, CDR1 is MGHRA and CDR2 is YSYEKL. Here the CDR3 reads CASSQLAESYEQYF. The CDR3 nucleotides are TGCGCCAGCAGCCAACTAGCGGAATCCTACGAGCAGTACTTC.

The rearrangement uses TRBV4-1 and TRBJ2-1, with 7 bases matching TRBD1. This CDR3 contains 15 residues. V was clipped by 1 base and J by 8 bases; unmatched bases: 8. CDR1 is MGHRA, CDR2 YSYEKL, per germline. CDR3 protein: CASSQGEGAVDEQFF. The DNA for the CDR3 is TGCGCCAGCAGCCAAGGTGAGGGGGCCGTCGATGAGCAGTTCTTC.

The rearrangement uses TRBV6-6 and TRBJ1-5; 8 bases align to TRBD1. Germline V gene lookup returns CDR1 MNHNY and CDR2 SVGAGI (reference sequence). There are 15 residues in the CDR3. The J segment lost 6 bases and the V segment lost 6 bases, leaving 10 bases of the junction unmatched. DNA for the CDR3: TGTGCCAGCAGGACGGACAGGGACGGGGGTCAGCCCCAGCATTTT. This codes for CASRTDRDGGQPQHF.

This clonotype occurred once. The V and J genes are TRBV9 and TRBJ2-1; 14 bases match TRBD2. The ends lost 3 bases at V and 0 bases at J; junction bases unmatched: 2. CDR1 and CDR2 (germline): SGDLS, YYNGEE. CDR3 size: 17 residues. DNA for the CDR3: TGTGCCAGCAGCGACGGACTAGCGGGGGGCTCCTACAATGAGCAGTTCTTC. It translates to CASSDGLAGGSYNEQFF.

This clonotype came up many times. The chain recombines TRBV7-2 with TRBJ2-1; D unresolved. Germline CDR1 is SGHTA and CDR2 is FQGNSA. Trimming took 1 base from V and 2 from J, leaving 9 bases between them. The CDR3 extends over 15 amino acids. The CDR3 bases are TGTGCCAGCAGCTTAGAGGTTACAGCCTACAATGAGCAGTTCTTC. Translating gives CASSLEVTAYNEQFF.

V and J are TRBV12-3 or TRBV12-4 and TRBJ1-5; D is undetermined. V was shortened by 5 bases and J by 6 bases, with 11 bases between the two germline ends. This CDR3 contains 13 residues. The CDR3 DNA reads as TGTGCCAGCAGTGTCTCCGGGCCTCAGCCCCAGCATTTT. Its protein product is CASSVSGPQPQHF.

This chain uses TRBV4-1 with TRBJ2-7; D might be TRBD1 or TRBD2, each matching 5 bases. The CDR3 is 16 amino acids. Germline V gene lookup returns CDR1 MGHRA and CDR2 YSYEKL. Trimming took off 1 base at V and 2 bases at J, with 15 bases between the two ends. This CDR3 is CASSQGDRDSAYEQYF. The DNA for the CDR3 is TGCGCCAGCAGCCAAGGGGACCGAGACAGTGCCTACGAGCAGTACTTC.

This sequence joins TRBV7-3 and TRBJ1-1; TRBD1 is a possible D gene (5 bases). The V end was cut by 5 bases, the J end by 2 bases, with 12 bases between. Germline-derived CDR1 and CDR2 are SGHTA and FQGTGA. The CDR3 loop spans 14 amino acids. The DNA for the CDR3 is TGTGCCAGCAGCCCACAGACAGTCAACACTGAAGCTTTCTTT. Translation gives CASSPQTVNTEAFF.

The chain has TRBV7-9 and TRBJ1-5; D gene unclear. V was shortened by 2 bases and J by 7 bases, with 9 bases between the two germline ends. The germline V gene has CDR1 SEHNR and CDR2 FQNEAQ (reference sequence). This CDR3 has 13 residues. Here the CDR3 DNA reads TGTGCCAGCAGCTTAAATGAGGGCCAGCCCCAGCATTTT. Translating gives CASSLNEGQPQHF. The full variable domain, its missing parts supplied by reference TRBV7-9 and TRBJ1-5, is DTGVSQNPRHKITKRGQNVTFRCDPISEHNRLYWYRQTLGQGPEFLTYFQNEAQLEKSRLLSDRFSAERPKGSFSTLEIQRTEQGDSAMYLCASSLNEGQPQHFGDGTRLSIL.

This clonotype was detected many times. The V gene is TRBV20-1, the J gene TRBJ2-3; 8 bases line up with TRBD2. The V gene end was trimmed by 0 bases and the J gene end by 3 bases; junction bases not matched to a gene: 5. CDR1 is DFQATT and CDR2 is SNEGSKA in the germline V gene (reference sequence). This CDR3 contains 15 residues. CDR3 loop: CSARDERELTDTQYF. Here the CDR3 DNA reads TGCAGTGCTAGAGATGAGCGGGAGTTGACAGATACGCAGTATTTT.

The gene calls are TRBV27 and TRBJ1-1; D ambiguous. CDR3 length equals 14 residues. Germline V CDR1 and CDR2: MNHEY, SMNVEV (reference sequence). Trimming removed 3 bases from V and 0 bases from J, with 8 bases in between. This chain's CDR3 is CASSFKGMNTEAFF. CDR3 bases: TGTGCCAGCAGTTTTAAGGGAATGAACACTGAAGCTTTCTTT.

This clonotype was counted a few times. The chain recombines TRBV27 with TRBJ1-1, with D possibly matching TRBD1 (5 bases). Germline CDR1 is MNHEY and CDR2 is SMNVEV (reference sequence). V gave up 2 bases and J gave up 5 bases, with 9 bases separating them. The CDR3 is 13 residues long. CDR3 loop: CASSLGAATEAFF. CDR3 in DNA: TGTGCCAGCAGTTTAGGGGCAGCAACTGAAGCTTTCTTT.

This clonotype was recorded a few times. The V gene is TRBV19, the J gene TRBJ1-4; no definite D call. Germline CDR1 and CDR2: LNHDA and SQIVND (reference sequence). The V end lost 7 bases, the J end lost 7 bases, and 10 bases lay between the germline ends. The CDR3 covers 12 residues. The DNA of the CDR3 is TGTGCCAGTACGATGGGCGGTGAAAAACTGTTTTTT. Its protein product is CASTMGGEKLFF.